This T cell receptor (beta chain) was captured by sequencing in a study of shared clonotypes between healthy human individuals. Selected positively for CCR7 and CD45RO-negative, naive CD8 cells excluded terminally differentiated effector memory CD45RA+ cells. The assay was immunoSEQ multiplex PCR, and TCRdb's table has in-frame clones only and misses some. The data show about 590,000 clones, around 95% seen once. Germline values: CDR1 SQVTM, CDR2 ANQGSEA. Between the trimmed V and J ends, which lost 1 base and 8 bases, there was a span of 8 bases. The CDR3 has 11 residues. The chain uses TRBV29-1 and TRBJ1-2; D remains unclear. Specimen: naive CD8+ T cells sorted from blood. The TCR sequence derives from a woman aged 25 to 39 in good health. This chain's CDR3 is CSVEVRSGYTF. CDR3 DNA: TGCAGCGTTGAAGTCCGATCAGGCTACACCTTC.